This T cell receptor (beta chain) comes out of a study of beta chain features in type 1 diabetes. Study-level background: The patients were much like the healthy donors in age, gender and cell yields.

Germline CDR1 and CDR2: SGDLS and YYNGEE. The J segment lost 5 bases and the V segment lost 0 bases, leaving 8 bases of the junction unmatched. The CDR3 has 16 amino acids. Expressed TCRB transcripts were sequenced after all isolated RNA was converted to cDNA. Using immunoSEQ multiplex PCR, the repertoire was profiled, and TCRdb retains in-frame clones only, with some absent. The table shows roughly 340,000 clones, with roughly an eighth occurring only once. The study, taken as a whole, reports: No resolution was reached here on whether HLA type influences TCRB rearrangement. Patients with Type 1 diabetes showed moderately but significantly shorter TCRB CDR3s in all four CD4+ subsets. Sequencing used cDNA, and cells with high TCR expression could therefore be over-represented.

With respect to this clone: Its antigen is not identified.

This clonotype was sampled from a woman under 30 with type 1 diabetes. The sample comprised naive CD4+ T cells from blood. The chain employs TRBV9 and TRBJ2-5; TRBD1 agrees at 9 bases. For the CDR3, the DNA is TGTGCCAGCAGCGTAGTCGGGGGACAGGGAGGGGAGACCCAGTACTTC. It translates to CASSVVGGQGGETQYF.